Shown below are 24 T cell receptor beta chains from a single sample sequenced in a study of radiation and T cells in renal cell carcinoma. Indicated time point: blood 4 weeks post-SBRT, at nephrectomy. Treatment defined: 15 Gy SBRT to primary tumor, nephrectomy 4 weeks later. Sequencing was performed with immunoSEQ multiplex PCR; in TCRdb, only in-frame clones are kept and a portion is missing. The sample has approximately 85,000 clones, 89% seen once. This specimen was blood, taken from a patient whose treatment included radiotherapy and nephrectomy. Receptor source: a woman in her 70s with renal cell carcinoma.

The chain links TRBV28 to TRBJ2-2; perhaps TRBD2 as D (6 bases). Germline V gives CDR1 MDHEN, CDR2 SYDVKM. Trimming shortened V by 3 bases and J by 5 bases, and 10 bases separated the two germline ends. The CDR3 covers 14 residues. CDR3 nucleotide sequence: TGTGCCAGCAGTTTTCAGGGAGGAACCGGGGAGCTGTTTTTT. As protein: CASSFQGGTGELFF.

Written as DNA, the CDR3 is TGTGCCAGCAGTGAGGGGCAGAATCAGCCCCAGCATTTT. As protein: CASSEGQNQPQHF. V gene TRBV6-1 combines with J gene TRBJ1-5; perhaps TRBD1 as D (5 bases). The CDR3 is made up of 13 amino acids. Germline V lookup: CDR1 MNHNS, CDR2 SASEGT. V was trimmed by 3 bases and J by 4 bases, leaving 7 bases between them.

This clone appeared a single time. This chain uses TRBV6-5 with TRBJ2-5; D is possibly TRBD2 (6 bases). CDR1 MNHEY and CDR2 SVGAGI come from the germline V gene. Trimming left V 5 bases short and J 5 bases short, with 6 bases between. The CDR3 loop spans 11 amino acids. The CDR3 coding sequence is TGTGCCAGCAGTCGGGGGGAGACCCAGTACTTC. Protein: CASSRGETQYF.

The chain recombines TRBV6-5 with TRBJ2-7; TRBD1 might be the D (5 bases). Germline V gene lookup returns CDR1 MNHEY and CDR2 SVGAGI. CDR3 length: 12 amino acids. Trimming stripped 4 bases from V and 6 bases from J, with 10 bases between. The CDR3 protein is CASSSPGREQYF. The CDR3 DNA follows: TGTGCCAGCAGTTCGCCAGGGCGCGAGCAGTACTTC.

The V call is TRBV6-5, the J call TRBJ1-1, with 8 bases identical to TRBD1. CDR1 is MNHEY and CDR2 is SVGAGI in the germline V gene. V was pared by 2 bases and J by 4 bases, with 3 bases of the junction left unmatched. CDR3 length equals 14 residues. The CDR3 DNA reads TGTGCCAGCAGTTACACAGGGGGGGGCACTGAAGCTTTCTTT. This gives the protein CASSYTGGGTEAFF.

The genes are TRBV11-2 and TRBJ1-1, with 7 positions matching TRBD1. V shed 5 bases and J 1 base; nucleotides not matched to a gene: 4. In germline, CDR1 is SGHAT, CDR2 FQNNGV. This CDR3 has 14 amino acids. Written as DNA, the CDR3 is TGTGCCAGCAGCGCCCGACAGGGGAACACTGAAGCTTTCTTT. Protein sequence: CASSARQGNTEAFF.

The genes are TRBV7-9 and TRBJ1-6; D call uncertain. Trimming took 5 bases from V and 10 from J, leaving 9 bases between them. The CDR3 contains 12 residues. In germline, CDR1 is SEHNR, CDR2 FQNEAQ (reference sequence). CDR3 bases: TGTGCCAGCAGCCCGACGGGGTCACCCCTCCACTTT. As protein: CASSPTGSPLHF.

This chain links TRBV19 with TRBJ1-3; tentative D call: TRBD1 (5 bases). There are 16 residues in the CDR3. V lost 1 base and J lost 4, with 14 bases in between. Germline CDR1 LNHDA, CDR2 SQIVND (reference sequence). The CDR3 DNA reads TGTGCCAGTAGTATAGGGGGGACCTCTGCCGGAAACACCATATATTTT. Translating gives CASSIGGTSAGNTIYF. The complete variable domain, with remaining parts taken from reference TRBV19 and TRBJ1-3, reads DGGITQSPKYLFRKEGQNVTLSCEQNLNHDAMYWYRQDPGQGLRLIYYSQIVNDFQKGDIAEGYSVSREKKESFPLTVTSAQKNPTAFYLCASSIGGTSAGNTIYFGEGSWLTVV.

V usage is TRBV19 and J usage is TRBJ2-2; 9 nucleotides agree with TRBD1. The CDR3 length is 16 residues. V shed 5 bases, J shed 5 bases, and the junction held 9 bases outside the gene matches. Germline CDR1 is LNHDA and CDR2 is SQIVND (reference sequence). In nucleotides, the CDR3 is TGTGCCAGTAGTCTCCCCCCGGGACAGGGTACCGGGGAGCTGTTTTTT. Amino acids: CASSLPPGQGTGELFF.

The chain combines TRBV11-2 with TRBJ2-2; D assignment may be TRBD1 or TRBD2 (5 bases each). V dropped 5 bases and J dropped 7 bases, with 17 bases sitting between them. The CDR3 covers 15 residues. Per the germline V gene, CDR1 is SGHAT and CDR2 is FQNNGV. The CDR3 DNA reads TGTGCCAGCAGCCCCATAGGGACGGGGAACGGGGAGCTGTTTTTT. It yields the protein CASSPIGTGNGELFF.

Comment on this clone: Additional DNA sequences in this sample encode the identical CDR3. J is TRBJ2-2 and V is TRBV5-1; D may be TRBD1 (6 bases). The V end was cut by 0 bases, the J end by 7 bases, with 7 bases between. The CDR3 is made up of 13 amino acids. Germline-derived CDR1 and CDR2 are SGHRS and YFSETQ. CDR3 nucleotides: TGCGCCAGCAGCTTGGCAGGGGACGGGGAGCTGTTTTTT. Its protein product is CASSLAGDGELFF.

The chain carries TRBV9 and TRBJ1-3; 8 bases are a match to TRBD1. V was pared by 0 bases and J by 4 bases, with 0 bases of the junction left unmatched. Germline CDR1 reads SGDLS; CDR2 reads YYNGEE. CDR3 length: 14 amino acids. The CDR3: CASSVGTGGNTIYF. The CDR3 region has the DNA TGTGCCAGCAGCGTAGGGACAGGGGGAAACACCATATATTTT.

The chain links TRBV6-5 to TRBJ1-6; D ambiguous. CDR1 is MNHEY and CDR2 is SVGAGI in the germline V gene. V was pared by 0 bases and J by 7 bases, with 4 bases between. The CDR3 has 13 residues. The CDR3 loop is CASSYSVNSPLHF. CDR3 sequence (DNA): TGTGCCAGCAGTTACTCGGTGAATTCACCCCTCCACTTT.

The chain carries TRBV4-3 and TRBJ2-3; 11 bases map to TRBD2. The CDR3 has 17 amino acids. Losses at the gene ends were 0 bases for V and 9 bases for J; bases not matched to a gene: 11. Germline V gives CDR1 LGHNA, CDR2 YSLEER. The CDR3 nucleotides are TGCGCCAGCAGCCAAGATCTGGGACTAGCGGCGTACCAGACGCAGTATTTT. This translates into CASSQDLGLAAYQTQYF.

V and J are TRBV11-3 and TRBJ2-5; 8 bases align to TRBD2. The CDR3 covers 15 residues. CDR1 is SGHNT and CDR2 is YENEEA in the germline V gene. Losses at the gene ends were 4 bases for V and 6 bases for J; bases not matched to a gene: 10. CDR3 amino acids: CASSSASSGGQTQYF. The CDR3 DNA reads TGTGCCAGCAGCTCCGCTTCCTCGGGGGGGCAGACCCAGTACTTC.

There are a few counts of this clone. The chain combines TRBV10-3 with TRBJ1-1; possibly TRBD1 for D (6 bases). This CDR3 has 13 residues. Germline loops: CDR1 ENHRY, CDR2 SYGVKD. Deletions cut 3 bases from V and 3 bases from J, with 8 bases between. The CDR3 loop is CAISEGGDTEAFF. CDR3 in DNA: TGTGCCATCAGTGAAGGGGGAGACACTGAAGCTTTCTTT.

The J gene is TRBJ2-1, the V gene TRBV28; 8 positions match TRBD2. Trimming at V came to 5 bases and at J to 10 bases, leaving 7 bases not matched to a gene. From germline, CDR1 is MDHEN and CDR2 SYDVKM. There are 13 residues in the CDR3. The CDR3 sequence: CASSPAGVEEQFF. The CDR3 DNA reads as TGTGCCAGCAGTCCAGCGGGGGTAGAGGAGCAGTTCTTC.

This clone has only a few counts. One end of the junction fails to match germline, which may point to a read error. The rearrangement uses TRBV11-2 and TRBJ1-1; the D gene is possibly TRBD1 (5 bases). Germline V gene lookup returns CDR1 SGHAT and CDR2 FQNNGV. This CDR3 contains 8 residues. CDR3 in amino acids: CASSWGLF. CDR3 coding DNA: TGTGCCAGCAGCTGGGGACTCTTT.

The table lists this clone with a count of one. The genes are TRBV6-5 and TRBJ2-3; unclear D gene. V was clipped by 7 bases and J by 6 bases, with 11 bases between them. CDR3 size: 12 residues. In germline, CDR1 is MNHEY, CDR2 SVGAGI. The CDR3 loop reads CASTDLSDTQYF. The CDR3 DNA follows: TGTGCCAGCACCGACCTGAGTGATACGCAGTATTTT.

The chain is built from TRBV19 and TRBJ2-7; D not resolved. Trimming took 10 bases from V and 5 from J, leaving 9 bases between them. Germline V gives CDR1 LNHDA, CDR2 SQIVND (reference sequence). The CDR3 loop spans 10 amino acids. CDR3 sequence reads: CATNRDEQYF. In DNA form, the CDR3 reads TGTGCCACCAACAGAGACGAGCAGTACTTC.

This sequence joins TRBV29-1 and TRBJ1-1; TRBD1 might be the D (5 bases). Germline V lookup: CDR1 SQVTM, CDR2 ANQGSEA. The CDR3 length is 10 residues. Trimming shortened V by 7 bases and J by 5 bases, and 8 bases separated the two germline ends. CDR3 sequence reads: CSAGHTEAFF. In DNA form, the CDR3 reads TGCAGCGCAGGACATACTGAAGCTTTCTTT. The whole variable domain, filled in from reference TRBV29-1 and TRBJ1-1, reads SAVISQKPSRDICQRGTSLTIQCQVDSQVTMMFWYRQQPGQSLTLIATANQGSEATYESGFVIDKFPISRPNLTFSTLTVSNMSPEDSSIYLCSAGHTEAFFGQGTRLTVV.

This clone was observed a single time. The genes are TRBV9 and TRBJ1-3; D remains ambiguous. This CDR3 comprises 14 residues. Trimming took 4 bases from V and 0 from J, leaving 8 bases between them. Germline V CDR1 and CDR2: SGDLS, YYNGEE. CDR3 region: CASSQTSSGNTIYF. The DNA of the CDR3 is TGTGCCAGCAGCCAGACGAGCTCTGGAAACACCATATATTTT.

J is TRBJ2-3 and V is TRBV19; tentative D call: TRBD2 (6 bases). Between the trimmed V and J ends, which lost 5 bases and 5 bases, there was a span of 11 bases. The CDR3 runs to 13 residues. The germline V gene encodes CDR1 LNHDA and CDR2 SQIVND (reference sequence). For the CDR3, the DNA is TGTGCCAGTAGTCCGACTAGAGGAGATACGCAGTATTTT. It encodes CASSPTRGDTQYF.

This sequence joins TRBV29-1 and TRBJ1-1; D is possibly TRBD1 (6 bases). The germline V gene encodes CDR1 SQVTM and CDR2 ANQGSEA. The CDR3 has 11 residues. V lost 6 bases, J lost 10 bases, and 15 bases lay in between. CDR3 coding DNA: TGCAGCGTAGAGAGGGGCAGGGGAGCTTTCTTT. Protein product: CSVERGRGAFF.